This T cell receptor beta chain is from a study of T cells after yellow fever vaccination. TCRdb redid the calling of the 5' RACE reads with MiXCR, one entry per CDR3 protein. This sample carries around 310,000 distinct CDR3 sequences, around 3.9% of them seen once, and the ten largest clones take about 25%. The germline V and J ends were trimmed by 4 bases and 2 bases, with 8 bases remaining between them. The CDR3 totals 13 residues. CDR1 and CDR2 (germline): MNHEY, SVGAGI. This TCR came from a man younger than 30 who received the YFV17D yellow fever vaccine. The chain combines TRBV6-5 with TRBJ1-2; no clear D gene. This specimen was PBMCs, taken on the day of the yellow fever booster vaccination. The CDR3 DNA reads TGTGCCAGCAGTTTGAACAGAAACTATGGCTACACCTTC. It translates to CASSLNRNYGYTF.